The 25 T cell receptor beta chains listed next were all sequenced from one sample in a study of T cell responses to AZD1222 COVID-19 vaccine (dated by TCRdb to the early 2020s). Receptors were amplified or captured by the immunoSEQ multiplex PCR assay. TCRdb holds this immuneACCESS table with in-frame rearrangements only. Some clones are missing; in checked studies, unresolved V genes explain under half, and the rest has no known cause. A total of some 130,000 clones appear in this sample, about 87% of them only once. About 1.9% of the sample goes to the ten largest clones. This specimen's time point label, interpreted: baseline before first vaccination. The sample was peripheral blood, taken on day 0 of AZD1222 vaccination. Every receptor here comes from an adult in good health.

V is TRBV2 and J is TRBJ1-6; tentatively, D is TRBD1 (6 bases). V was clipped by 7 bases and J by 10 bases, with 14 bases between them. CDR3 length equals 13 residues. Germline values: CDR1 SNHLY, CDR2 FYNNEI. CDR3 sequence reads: CASNTGQGSPLHF. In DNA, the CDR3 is TGTGCCAGCAATACAGGGCAGGGATCACCCCTCCACTTT.

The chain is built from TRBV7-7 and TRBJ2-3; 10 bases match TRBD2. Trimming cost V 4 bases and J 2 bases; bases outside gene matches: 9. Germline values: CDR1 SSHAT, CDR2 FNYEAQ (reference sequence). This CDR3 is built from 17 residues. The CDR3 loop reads CASSSIAGGGATDTQYF. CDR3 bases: TGTGCCAGCAGCTCGATAGCGGGAGGTGGGGCCACAGATACGCAGTATTTT.

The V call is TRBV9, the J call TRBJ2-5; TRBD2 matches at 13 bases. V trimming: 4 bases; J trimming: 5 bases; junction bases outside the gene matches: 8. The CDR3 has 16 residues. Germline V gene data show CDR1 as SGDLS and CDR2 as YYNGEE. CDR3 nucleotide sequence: TGTGCCAGCAGCCCGGGGACTAGCGGGGACGTCGAGACCCAGTACTTC. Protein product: CASSPGTSGDVETQYF.

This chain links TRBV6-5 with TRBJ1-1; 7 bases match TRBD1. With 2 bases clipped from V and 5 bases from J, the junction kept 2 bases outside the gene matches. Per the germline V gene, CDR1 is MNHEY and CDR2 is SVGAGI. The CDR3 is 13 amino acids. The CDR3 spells CASSYRGLTEAFF. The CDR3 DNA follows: TGTGCCAGCAGTTACAGGGGGCTGACTGAAGCTTTCTTT.

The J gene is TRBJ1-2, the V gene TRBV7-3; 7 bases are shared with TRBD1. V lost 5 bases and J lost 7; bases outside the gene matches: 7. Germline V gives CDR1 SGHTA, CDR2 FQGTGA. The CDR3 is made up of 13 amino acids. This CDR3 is CASSPTPGGGYTF. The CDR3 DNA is TGTGCCAGCAGCCCCACCCCAGGGGGTGGCTACACCTTC.

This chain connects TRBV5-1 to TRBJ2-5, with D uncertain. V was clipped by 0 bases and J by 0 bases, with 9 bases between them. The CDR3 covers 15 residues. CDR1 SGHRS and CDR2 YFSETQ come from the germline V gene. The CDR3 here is CASSLVGTYQETQYF. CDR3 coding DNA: TGCGCCAGCAGCTTGGTGGGAACTTACCAAGAGACCCAGTACTTC.

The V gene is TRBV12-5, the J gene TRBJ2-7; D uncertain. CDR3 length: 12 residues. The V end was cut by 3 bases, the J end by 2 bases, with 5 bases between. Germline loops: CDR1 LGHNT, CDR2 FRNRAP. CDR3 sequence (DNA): TGTGCTAGTGGTTTCCGGGCCTACGAGCAGTACTTC. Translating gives CASGFRAYEQYF.

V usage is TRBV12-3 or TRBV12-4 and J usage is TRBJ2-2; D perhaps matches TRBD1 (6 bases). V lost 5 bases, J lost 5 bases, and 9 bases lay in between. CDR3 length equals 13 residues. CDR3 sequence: CASSNTGTGELFF. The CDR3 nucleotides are TGTGCCAGCAGTAACACAGGGACCGGGGAGCTGTTTTTT.

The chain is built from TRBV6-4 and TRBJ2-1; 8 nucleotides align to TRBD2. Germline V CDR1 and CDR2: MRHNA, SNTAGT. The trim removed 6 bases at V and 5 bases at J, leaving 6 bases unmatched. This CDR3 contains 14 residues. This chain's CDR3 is CASRSGGSDNEQFF. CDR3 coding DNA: TGTGCCAGCAGAAGCGGGGGATCCGACAATGAGCAGTTCTTC.

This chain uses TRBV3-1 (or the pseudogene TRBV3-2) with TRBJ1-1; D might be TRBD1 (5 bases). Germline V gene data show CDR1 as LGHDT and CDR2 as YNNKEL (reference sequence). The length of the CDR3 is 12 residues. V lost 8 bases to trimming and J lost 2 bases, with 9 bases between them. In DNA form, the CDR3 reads TGTGCCAGCCGGGACGGAAACACTGAAGCTTTCTTT. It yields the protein CASRDGNTEAFF.

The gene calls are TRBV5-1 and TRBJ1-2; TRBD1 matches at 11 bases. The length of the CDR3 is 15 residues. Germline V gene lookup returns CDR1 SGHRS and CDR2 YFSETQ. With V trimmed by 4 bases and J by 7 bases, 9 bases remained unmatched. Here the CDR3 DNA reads TGCGCCAGCAGCGGCTCCGGGACAGGGGGGTCTGGCTACACCTTC. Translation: CASSGSGTGGSGYTF.

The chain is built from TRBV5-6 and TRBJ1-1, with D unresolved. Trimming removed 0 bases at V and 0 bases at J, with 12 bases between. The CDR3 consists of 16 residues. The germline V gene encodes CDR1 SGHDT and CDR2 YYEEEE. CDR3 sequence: CASSLEGQEMNTEAFF. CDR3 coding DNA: TGTGCCAGCAGCTTGGAGGGTCAGGAAATGAACACTGAAGCTTTCTTT.

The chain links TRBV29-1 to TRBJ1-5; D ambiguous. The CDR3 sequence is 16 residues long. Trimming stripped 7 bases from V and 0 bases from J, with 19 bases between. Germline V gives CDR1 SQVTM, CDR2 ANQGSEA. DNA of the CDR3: TGCAGCGCTCTATTAGATGCGGGGAATAGCAATCAGCCCCAGCATTTT. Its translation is CSALLDAGNSNQPQHF.

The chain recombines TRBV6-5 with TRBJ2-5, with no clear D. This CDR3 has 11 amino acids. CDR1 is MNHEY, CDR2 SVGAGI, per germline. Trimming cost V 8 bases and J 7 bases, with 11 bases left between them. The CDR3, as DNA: TGTGCCAGCCGCATAAAGGCGACCCAGTACTTC. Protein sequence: CASRIKATQYF.

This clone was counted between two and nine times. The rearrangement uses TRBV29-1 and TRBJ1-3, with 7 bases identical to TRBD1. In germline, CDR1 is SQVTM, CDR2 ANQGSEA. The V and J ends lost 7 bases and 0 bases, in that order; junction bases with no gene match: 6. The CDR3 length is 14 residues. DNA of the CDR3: TGCAGCGCCAGGGACAGCTTCTCTGGAAACACCATATATTTT. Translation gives CSARDSFSGNTIYF.

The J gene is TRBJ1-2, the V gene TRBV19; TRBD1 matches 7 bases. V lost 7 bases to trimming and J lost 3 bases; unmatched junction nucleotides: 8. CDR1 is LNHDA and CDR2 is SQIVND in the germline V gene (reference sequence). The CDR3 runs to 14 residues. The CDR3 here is CASKFTGEHYGYTF. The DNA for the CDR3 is TGTGCCAGTAAGTTTACAGGGGAGCACTATGGCTACACCTTC.

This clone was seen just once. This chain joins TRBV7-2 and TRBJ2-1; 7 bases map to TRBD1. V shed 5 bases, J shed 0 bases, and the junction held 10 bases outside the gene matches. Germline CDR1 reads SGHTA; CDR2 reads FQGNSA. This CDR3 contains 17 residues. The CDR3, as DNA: TGTGCCAGCAGCCCAGAGGCAGGGGGAAGCTCCTACAATGAGCAGTTCTTC. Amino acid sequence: CASSPEAGGSSYNEQFF.

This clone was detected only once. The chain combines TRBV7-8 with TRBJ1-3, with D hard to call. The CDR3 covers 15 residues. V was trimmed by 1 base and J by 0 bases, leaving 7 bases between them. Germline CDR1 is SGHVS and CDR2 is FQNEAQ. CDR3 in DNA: TGTGCCAGCAGCTTAGTCAGGTCCTCTGGAAACACCATATATTTT. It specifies CASSLVRSSGNTIYF.

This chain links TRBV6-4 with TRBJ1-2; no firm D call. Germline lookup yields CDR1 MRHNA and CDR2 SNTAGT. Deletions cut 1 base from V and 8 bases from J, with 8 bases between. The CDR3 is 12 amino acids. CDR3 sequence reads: CASSDLGSGYTF. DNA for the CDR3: TGTGCCAGCAGTGACTTAGGCAGCGGCTACACCTTC.

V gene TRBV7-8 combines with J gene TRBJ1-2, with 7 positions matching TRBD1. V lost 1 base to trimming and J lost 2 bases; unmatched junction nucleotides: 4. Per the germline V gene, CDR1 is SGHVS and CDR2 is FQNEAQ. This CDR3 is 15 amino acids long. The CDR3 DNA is TGTGCCAGCAGCTTAGATGCAGGGGGGAACTATGGCTACACCTTC. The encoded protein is CASSLDAGGNYGYTF.

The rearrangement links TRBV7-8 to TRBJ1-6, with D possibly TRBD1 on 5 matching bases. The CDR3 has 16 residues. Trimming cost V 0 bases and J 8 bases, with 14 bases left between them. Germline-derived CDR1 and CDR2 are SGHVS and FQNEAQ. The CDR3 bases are TGTGCCAGCAGCTTAGCGCGATGGGGGTCACATTCACCCCTCCACTTT. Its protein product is CASSLARWGSHSPLHF.

CDR3 protein: CASYRDEAFF. Written as DNA, the CDR3 is TGTGCCAGTTACAGAGATGAAGCTTTCTTT. The chain carries TRBV6-5 and TRBJ1-1; no definite D call. CDR1 MNHEY and CDR2 SVGAGI come from the germline V gene. V was pared by 9 bases and J by 7 bases, with 9 bases between. The CDR3 has 10 amino acids.

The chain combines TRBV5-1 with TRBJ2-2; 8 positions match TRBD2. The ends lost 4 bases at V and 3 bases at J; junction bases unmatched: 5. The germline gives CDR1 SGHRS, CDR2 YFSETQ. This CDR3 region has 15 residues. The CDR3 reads CASSVTSVYTGELFF. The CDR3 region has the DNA TGCGCCAGCAGCGTGACTAGCGTATACACCGGGGAGCTGTTTTTT.

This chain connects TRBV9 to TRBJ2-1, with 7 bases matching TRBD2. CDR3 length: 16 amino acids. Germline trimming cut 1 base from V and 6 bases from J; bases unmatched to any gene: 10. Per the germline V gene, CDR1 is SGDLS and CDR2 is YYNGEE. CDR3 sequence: CASSVMWGLNPNEQFF. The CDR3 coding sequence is TGTGCCAGCAGCGTAATGTGGGGACTAAACCCCAATGAGCAGTTCTTC.

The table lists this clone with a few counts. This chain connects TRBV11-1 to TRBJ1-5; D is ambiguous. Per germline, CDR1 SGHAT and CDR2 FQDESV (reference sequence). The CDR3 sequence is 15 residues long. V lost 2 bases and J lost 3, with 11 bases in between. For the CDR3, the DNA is TGTGCCAGCAGCTTAAGCGGGCAGTCCAATCAGCCCCAGCATTTT. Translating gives CASSLSGQSNQPQHF.